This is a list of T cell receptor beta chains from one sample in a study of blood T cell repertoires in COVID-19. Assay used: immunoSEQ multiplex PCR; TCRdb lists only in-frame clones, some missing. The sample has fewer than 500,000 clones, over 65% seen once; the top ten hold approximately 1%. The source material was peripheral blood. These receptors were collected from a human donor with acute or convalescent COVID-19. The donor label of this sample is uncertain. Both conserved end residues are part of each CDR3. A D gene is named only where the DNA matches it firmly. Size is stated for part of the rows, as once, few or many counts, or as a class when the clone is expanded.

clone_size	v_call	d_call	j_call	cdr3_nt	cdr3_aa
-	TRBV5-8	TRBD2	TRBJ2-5	TGTGCCAGCAGCCCGTACTCGGGACTAGCGGGAGGGGCAGAGTCGGAGACCCAGTACTTC	CASSPYSGLAGGAESETQYF
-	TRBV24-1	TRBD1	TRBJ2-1	TGTGCCACCAGTGATCCGGGACAGAACAATGAGCAGTTCTTC	CATSDPGQNNEQFF
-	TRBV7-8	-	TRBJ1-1	TGTGCCAGCAGCCCCGGGGTCAGGCCGGCTGGGGAAGCTTTCTTT	CASSPGVRPAGEAFF
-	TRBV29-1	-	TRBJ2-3	TGCAGCCCACGCTATGGACAGTCCACAGATACGCAGTATTTT	CSPRYGQSTDTQYF
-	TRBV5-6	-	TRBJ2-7	TGTGCCAGCAGCTTGGGGGTCAGGGTCCAGGGCGAGCAGTACTTC	CASSLGVRVQGEQYF
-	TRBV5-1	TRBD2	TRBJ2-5	TGCGCCAGCAGCTTACTAGCGGGGGGGCTAAGAGAGACCCAGTACTTC	CASSLLAGGLRETQYF
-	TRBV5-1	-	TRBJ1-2	TGCGCCAGCCGCGACTCCGTGGGCTATGGCTACACCTTC	CASRDSVGYGYTF
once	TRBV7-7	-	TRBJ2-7	TGTGCCAGCAGCTTAGCGCAGGGCGACTACGAGCAGTACTTC	CASSLAQGDYEQYF
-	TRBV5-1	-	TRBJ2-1	TGCGCCAGCAGCTTGGGTCGAGTCGCTGAGCAGTTCTTC	CASSLGRVAEQFF
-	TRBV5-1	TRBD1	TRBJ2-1	TGCGCCAGCAGCTTCGCTACAGGGGTCGCGCGGCATGAGCAGTTCTTC	CASSFATGVARHEQFF
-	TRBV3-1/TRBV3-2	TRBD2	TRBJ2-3	TGTGCCAGCAGCCATCCGACTAGCGGGGGGGCTGCGCAGTATTTT	CASSHPTSGGAAQYF
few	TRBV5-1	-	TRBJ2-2	TGCGCCAGCAGCTTGGAAGCGGACGGGACCGGGGAGCTGTTTTTT	CASSLEADGTGELFF
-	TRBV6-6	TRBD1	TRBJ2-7	TGTGCCAGCAGTTCGACAGGGGAATTCCACGAGCAGTACTTC	CASSSTGEFHEQYF
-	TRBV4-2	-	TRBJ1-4	TGTGCCAGCAGCCAACAAACTAATGAAAAACTGTTTTTT	CASSQQTNEKLFF
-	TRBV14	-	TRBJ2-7	TGTGCCAGCGGGTTCCGACAGTACGAGCAGTACTTC	CASGFRQYEQYF